What follows is one T cell receptor (beta chain) and its context. This specimen belongs to a study of T cell changes during pregnancy in multiple sclerosis. V shed 0 bases and J shed 5 bases, with 16 bases lying between them. The CDR3 has 16 residues. Germline CDR1 is SQVTM and CDR2 is ANQGSEA. Only in-frame clones appear in the TCRdb table, and some are missing; sequencing was by immunoSEQ multiplex PCR. The sample has about 41,000 clones, roughly nine tenths seen once. The sequence derives from a female donor with multiple sclerosis, enrolled in a pregnancy study. This chain joins TRBV29-1 and TRBJ1-4, with a weak D call TRBD1 (5 bases). The sample consisted of CD4+ T cells from peripheral blood mononuclear cells, taken in the first trimester of pregnancy. The CDR3 is CSVEDPTGVSNEKLFF. The CDR3 DNA reads as TGCAGCGTTGAAGACCCTACGGGGGTGTCAAATGAAAAACTGTTTTTT.